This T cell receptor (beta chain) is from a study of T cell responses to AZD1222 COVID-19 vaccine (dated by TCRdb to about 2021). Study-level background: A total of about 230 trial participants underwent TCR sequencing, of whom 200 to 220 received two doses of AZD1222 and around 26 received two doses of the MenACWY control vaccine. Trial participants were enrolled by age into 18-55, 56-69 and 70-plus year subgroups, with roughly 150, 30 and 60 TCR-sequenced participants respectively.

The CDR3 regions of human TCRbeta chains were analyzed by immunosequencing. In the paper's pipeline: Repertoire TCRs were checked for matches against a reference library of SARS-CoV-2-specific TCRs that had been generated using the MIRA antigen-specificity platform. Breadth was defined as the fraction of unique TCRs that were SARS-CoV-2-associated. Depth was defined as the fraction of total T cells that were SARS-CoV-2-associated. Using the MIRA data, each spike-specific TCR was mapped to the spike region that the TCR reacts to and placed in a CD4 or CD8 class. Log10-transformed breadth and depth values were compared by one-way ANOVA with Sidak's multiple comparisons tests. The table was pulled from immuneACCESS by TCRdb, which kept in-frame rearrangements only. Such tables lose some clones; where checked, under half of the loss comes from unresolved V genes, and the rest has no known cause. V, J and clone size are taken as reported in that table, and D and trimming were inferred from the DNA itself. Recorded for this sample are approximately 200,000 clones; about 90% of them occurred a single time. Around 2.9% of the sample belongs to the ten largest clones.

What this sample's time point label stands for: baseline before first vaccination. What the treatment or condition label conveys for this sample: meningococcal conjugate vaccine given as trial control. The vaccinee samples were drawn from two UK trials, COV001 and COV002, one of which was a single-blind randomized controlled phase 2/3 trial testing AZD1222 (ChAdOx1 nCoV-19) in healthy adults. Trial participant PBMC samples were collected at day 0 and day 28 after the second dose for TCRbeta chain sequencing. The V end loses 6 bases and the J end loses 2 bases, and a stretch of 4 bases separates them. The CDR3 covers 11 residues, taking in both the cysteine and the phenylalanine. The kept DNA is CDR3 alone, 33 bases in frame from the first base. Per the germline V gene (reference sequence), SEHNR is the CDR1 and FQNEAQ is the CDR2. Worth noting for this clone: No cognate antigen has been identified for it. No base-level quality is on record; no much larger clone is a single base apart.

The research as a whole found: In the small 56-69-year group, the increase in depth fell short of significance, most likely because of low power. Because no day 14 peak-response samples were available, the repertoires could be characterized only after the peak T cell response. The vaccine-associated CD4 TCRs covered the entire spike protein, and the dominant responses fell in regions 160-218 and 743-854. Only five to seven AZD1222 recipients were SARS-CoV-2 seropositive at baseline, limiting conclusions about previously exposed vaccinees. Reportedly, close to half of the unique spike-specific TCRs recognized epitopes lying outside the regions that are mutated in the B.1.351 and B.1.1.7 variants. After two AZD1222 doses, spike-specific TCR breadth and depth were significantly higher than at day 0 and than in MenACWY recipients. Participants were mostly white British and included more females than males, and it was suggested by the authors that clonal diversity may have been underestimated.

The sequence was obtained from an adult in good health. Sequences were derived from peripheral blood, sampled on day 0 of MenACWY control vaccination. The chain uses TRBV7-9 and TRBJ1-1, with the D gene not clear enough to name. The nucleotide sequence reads TGTGCCAGCAGGCCTAACACTGAAGCTTTCTTT. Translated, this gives CASRPNTEAFF.